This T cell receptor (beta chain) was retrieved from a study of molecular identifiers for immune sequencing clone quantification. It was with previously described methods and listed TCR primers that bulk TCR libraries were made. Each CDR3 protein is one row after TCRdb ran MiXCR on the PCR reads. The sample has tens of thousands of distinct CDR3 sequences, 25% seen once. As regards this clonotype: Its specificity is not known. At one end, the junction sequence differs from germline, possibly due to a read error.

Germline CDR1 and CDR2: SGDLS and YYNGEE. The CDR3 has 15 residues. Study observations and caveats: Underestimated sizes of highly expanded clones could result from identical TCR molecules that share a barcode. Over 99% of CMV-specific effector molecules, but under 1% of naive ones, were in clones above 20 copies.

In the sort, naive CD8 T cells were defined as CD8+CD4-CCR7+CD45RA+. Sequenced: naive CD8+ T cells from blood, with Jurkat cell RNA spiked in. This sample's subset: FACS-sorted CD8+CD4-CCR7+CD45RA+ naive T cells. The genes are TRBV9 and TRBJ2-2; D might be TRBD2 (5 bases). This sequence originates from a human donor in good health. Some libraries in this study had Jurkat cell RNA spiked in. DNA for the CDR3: TGTGCCAGCAGCGAGCCGGCAGCAGACACCGGGGAGCTGGTTTTT. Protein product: CASSEPAADTGELVF.